This T cell receptor beta chain was sequenced for a study of T cell responses to AZD1222 COVID-19 vaccine (dated by TCRdb to 2020 to 2022). For the wider study: A total of approximately 240 trial participants underwent TCR sequencing, of whom 200 to 220 received two doses of AZD1222 and some 25 received two doses of the MenACWY control vaccine. Trial participants were enrolled by age into 18-55, 56-69 and 70-plus year subgroups, with approximately 160, 26 and 62 TCR-sequenced participants respectively.

With regard to this clone: Its antigen is currently not known. Base quality data are lacking; no much larger clone is found one base away.

What the time point label conveys for this sample: about 28 days (+/-7) after the second vaccine dose. AZD1222 recipients given second doses at about 4 weeks or at about 12 weeks were pooled, since spike-specific TCR depth and breadth were not found to differ between the two schedules. Samples from vaccinated people were obtained from the UK trials COV001 and COV002, which included a single-blind randomized controlled phase 2/3 trial of AZD1222 (ChAdOx1 nCoV-19) in healthy adults. For TCRbeta chain sequencing, PBMC samples were collected from trial participants at day 0 and at day 28 after the second dose. Results the study describes overall, beyond this receptor: Epitopes outside the regions mutated in the B.1.351 and B.1.1.7 variants were reportedly recognized by nearly half of the unique spike-specific TCRs. Participants were mostly white British and included more females than males, and it was suggested by the authors that clonal diversity may have been underestimated. No day 14 peak-response samples were available, so repertoires were characterized only after the peak T cell response. Conclusions about previously exposed vaccinees were limited because only six or seven AZD1222 recipients were SARS-CoV-2 seropositive at baseline. In the small 56-69-year group, the increase in depth fell short of significance, most likely because of low power. After two AZD1222 doses, both the breadth and the depth of spike-specific TCRs were significantly higher than at day 0 and than in MenACWY recipients. The vaccine-associated CD4 TCRs covered the entire spike protein, and the dominant responses fell in regions 160-218 and 743-854.

CDR1 SGHTA and CDR2 FQGNSA were looked up in the germline V gene. V was cut back by 1 base and J by 9 bases, leaving a gap of 10 bases between them. The CDR3 sequence holds 14 residues, the cysteine and phenylalanine included. The DNA shown is the 42-base CDR3, in frame from base 1. The CDR3 regions of human TCRbeta chains were analyzed by immunosequencing. The original methods were these. TCRs in the repertoires were matched against a reference library of SARS-CoV-2-specific TCRs that had been generated with the MIRA antigen-specificity platform. Breadth meant the fraction of unique TCRs that were SARS-CoV-2-associated, whereas depth meant the fraction of total T cells that were SARS-CoV-2-associated. Using the MIRA data, each spike-specific TCR was mapped to the spike region that the TCR reacts to and placed in a CD4 or CD8 class. Log10-transformed breadth and depth values were compared by one-way ANOVA with Sidak's multiple comparisons tests. In TCRdb, the immuneACCESS table is reduced to in-frame sequences with V and J assigned. These tables do not hold every clone; where another copy was compared, an unresolved V gene accounts for under half, and the others remain unexplained. The V and J calls and the clone size are those of that table, but D and trimming were determined from the DNA. Recorded for this sample are about 46,000 clones; around nine tenths of them occurred a single time. About 1.1% of the sample belongs to the ten largest clones.

The TCR originated in an adult who received the AZD1222 COVID-19 vaccine. The V gene is TRBV7-2 and the J gene is TRBJ1-6, with the D segment identity uncertain. The sample here was peripheral blood, taken 28 days after the second AZD1222 dose. The CDR3 corresponds to CASSLGRAGSPLHF. The sequenced DNA: TGTGCCAGCAGCTTAGGAAGGGCCGGTTCACCCCTCCACTTT.